This paragraph covers one T cell receptor (beta chain) sequence. Its antigen remains unknown. The junction departs from germline at one end; a sequencing error may be responsible. These data originate in a study of blood T cells in healthy people across ages. Study-wide results and caveats: With donor CMV status unknown, expanded clonotype changes were possibly confounded.

The CDR3 extends over 12 amino acids. Germline assignment: CDR1 DFQATT and CDR2 SNEGSKA (reference sequence). Together with a sample-barcoded 5' primer, a J-beta primer mix was included in a second PCR lasting about 7 to 11 cycles. TCRdb re-analysed the 5' RACE reads in MiXCR, keeping a single row per CDR3 protein. The sample has about 570,000 distinct CDR3 sequences, about 26% seen once. Sequenced input: blood. The clonotype was recovered from a woman in her 70s in good health. The chain has TRBV20-1 and TRBJ1-5; 7 bases agree with TRBD1. Written as DNA, the CDR3 is TGCAGCGCTAAGCAGGGGGGGCAGCCCCAGCATTTT. It yields the protein CSAKQGGQPQHF.